The 31 T cell receptor beta chains below were found in one sample sequenced in a study of beta chain features in type 1 diabetes. As every portion of the isolated RNA was reverse transcribed, the sequencing read expressed TCRB transcripts. Measured with immunoSEQ multiplex PCR; TCRdb has only the in-frame clones, and not every one. Altogether about 260,000 clones are present, 68% being singletons, with the ten largest covering 0.053%. Sequencing used naive CD4+ T cells from blood. All receptors come from a man between 25 and 39 years old in good health.

Here the CDR3 reads CASSTGQETQYF. For the CDR3, the DNA is TGTGCCAGCAGCACAGGGCAAGAGACCCAGTACTTC. The chain is built from TRBV2 and TRBJ2-5, with D possibly TRBD1 on 6 matching bases. Germline-derived CDR1 and CDR2 are SNHLY and FYNNEI. V lost 6 bases to trimming and J lost 2 bases, with 7 bases between them. The length of the CDR3 is 12 residues.

On this clone: This same CDR3 is encoded by further DNA sequences in the sample. The V and J genes are TRBV30 and TRBJ2-7; D call uncertain. CDR1 is GTSNPN and CDR2 is SVGIG in the germline V gene (reference sequence). The CDR3 extends over 12 amino acids. Trimming left V 1 base short and J 3 bases short, with 7 bases between. The CDR3 region is CAWSGRDYEQYF. CDR3 bases: TGTGCCTGGAGTGGAAGGGACTACGAGCAGTACTTC. The whole variable domain, filled in from reference TRBV30 and TRBJ2-7, reads SQTIHQWPATLVQPVGSPLSLECTVEGTSNPNLYWYRQAAGRGLQLLFYSVGIGQISSEVPQNLSASRPQDRQFILSSKKLLLSDSGFYLCAWSGRDYEQYFGPGTRLTVT.

The sample holds a few counts of this clone. The rearrangement joins TRBV13 to TRBJ2-3, with TRBD2 matching over 11 bases. Germline V gene sequence: CDR1 PRHDT, CDR2 FYEKMQ (reference sequence). V lost 5 bases to trimming and J lost 8 bases; unmatched junction nucleotides: 6. The CDR3 runs to 14 residues. CDR3 loop: CASSIAGGPGTQYF. DNA of the CDR3: TGTGCCAGCAGCATAGCGGGAGGGCCGGGTACGCAGTATTTT.

The chain combines TRBV7-2 with TRBJ2-5; tentatively, D is TRBD1 or TRBD2 (5 bases each). CDR1 is SGHTA, CDR2 FQGNSA, per germline. CDR3 size: 15 residues. V shed 1 base and J shed 4 bases, with 13 bases lying between them. CDR3 region: CASSLVGAVGETQYF. Here the CDR3 DNA reads TGTGCCAGCAGCTTAGTCGGGGCGGTCGGAGAGACCCAGTACTTC.

This sequence joins TRBV7-9 and TRBJ2-7; maybe TRBD2 (5 bases). This CDR3 has 14 residues. V was cut by 5 bases and J by 4 bases, with 15 bases left in between. CDR1 is SEHNR, CDR2 FQNEAQ, per germline (reference sequence). In nucleotides, the CDR3 is TGTGCCAGCAGCCCCTCGGGGTTGGTGTACGAGCAGTACTTC. Its translation is CASSPSGLVYEQYF.

The rearrangement uses TRBV9 and TRBJ2-1; 11 positions agree with TRBD2. CDR3 length equals 15 residues. Germline V gene data show CDR1 as SGDLS and CDR2 as YYNGEE. V dropped 5 bases and J dropped 4; count of bases not matched to a gene: 5. The CDR3 nucleotides read TGTGCCAGCAGAATTGGGACTAGCGGTTACAATGAGCAGTTCTTC. It specifies CASRIGTSGYNEQFF.

CDR3 amino acids: CSVDVRDRGYNEQFF. The CDR3 bases are TGCAGCGTTGACGTCCGGGACAGGGGTTACAATGAGCAGTTCTTC. This sequence joins TRBV29-1 and TRBJ2-1, with TRBD1 matching 10 bases. V shed 3 bases, J shed 4 bases, and the junction held 6 bases outside the gene matches. Germline V CDR1 and CDR2: SQVTM, ANQGSEA. The length of the CDR3 is 15 residues.

This chain joins TRBV7-9 and TRBJ2-2; D not certain. CDR3 size: 11 residues. In germline, CDR1 is SEHNR, CDR2 FQNEAQ (reference sequence). V lost 7 bases and J 6 bases, leaving 6 bases between the germline ends. CDR3 region: CASTGPGELFF. In nucleotides, the CDR3 is TGTGCCAGCACCGGACCCGGGGAGCTGTTTTTT.

The chain carries TRBV29-1 and TRBJ2-3; D possibly corresponds to TRBD1 (6 bases). The ends were cut back, 4 bases at V and 6 bases at J, with 11 bases in the middle. Germline CDR1 reads SQVTM; CDR2 reads ANQGSEA. The CDR3 is made up of 12 amino acids. CDR3 loop: CSVGGTPDTQYF. DNA for the CDR3: TGCAGCGTTGGTGGGACACCGGATACGCAGTATTTT.

The genes are TRBV5-1 and TRBJ2-5; D gene uncertain. Germline V gene lookup returns CDR1 SGHRS and CDR2 YFSETQ. The V end lost 0 bases, the J end lost 5 bases, and 8 bases lay between the germline ends. The CDR3 runs to 13 residues. The CDR3 region is CASSLALQETQYF. The CDR3 DNA reads TGCGCCAGCAGCTTGGCCCTACAGGAGACCCAGTACTTC.

The V call is TRBV6-5, the J call TRBJ2-1; 9 positions agree with TRBD2. The trim removed 0 bases at V and 6 bases at J, leaving 6 bases unmatched. From germline, CDR1 is MNHEY and CDR2 SVGAGI. This CDR3 contains 16 residues. The CDR3 DNA reads TGTGCCAGCAGTTACTCGGGCGGGAGGGCCGGCAATGAGCAGTTCTTC. It yields the protein CASSYSGGRAGNEQFF.

V gene TRBV5-4 combines with J gene TRBJ2-2; possibly TRBD2 for D (6 bases). The CDR3 is made up of 15 amino acids. Trimming pared 2 bases from V and 3 bases from J, leaving 11 bases between. In germline, CDR1 is SGHNT, CDR2 YYREEE (reference sequence). The CDR3 sequence is CASSLGAGYTGELFF. The CDR3 DNA reads TGTGCCAGCAGCTTAGGGGCGGGGTACACCGGGGAGCTGTTTTTT.

The V and J genes are TRBV29-1 and TRBJ1-2; D gene unclear. This CDR3 has 11 residues. Germline CDR1 reads SQVTM; CDR2 reads ANQGSEA. V lost 4 bases and J lost 6, with 9 bases in between. The CDR3 loop reads CSVAKPNGYTF. As DNA, the CDR3 is TGCAGCGTTGCAAAGCCTAATGGCTACACCTTC.

In its sample, this clone was seen a few times. The J gene is TRBJ2-1, the V gene TRBV25-1, with D perhaps matching TRBD1 (6 bases). CDR3 length: 12 residues. Trimming shortened V by 10 bases and J by 8 bases, and 15 bases separated the two germline ends. The germline V gene has CDR1 MGHDK and CDR2 SYGVNS. The CDR3 sequence is CATTQGYDEQFF. The CDR3 DNA reads as TGTGCCACCACCCAGGGGTATGATGAGCAGTTCTTC.

The rearrangement uses TRBV30 and TRBJ2-1, with D maybe TRBD2 (5 bases). The CDR3 spans 14 residues. The germline V gene encodes CDR1 GTSNPN and CDR2 SVGIG (reference sequence). The V end lost 3 bases, the J end lost 5 bases, and 14 bases lay between the germline ends. CDR3 nucleotide sequence: TGTGCCTGGAGCCCAGACTATCGAAACAATGAGCAGTTCTTC. Protein: CAWSPDYRNNEQFF.

This chain uses TRBV29-1 with TRBJ2-1; 14 bases align to TRBD2. Trimming cost V 6 bases and J 7 bases; bases outside gene matches: 5. The germline gives CDR1 SQVTM, CDR2 ANQGSEA. This CDR3 is built from 14 residues. CDR3 protein: CSVRLAGGQNEQFF. As DNA, the CDR3 is TGCAGCGTCAGACTAGCGGGAGGGCAGAATGAGCAGTTCTTC.

The chain employs TRBV30 and TRBJ2-1; 13 bases are a match to TRBD2. This CDR3 has 18 amino acids. V was clipped by 8 bases and J by 0 bases; unmatched bases: 13. Germline lookup yields CDR1 GTSNPN and CDR2 SVGIG (reference sequence). The CDR3 coding sequence is TGTGCCCTACGGGCACTAGCGGGGGGGTTCCCCTCCTACAATGAGCAGTTCTTC. As protein: CALRALAGGFPSYNEQFF.

The chain combines TRBV29-1 with TRBJ2-5; the match to TRBD2 covers 9 bases. J was trimmed by 3 bases and V by 5 bases; bases with no gene match: 4. Germline loops: CDR1 SQVTM, CDR2 ANQGSEA. CDR3 length: 13 residues. CDR3 protein: CSVLTSGKETQYF. CDR3 DNA: TGCAGCGTTCTGACTAGCGGAAAAGAGACCCAGTACTTC.

This chain connects TRBV7-8 to TRBJ2-2; 7 positions match TRBD1. The J segment lost 4 bases and the V segment lost 8 bases, leaving 7 bases of the junction unmatched. Germline V gene data show CDR1 as SGHVS and CDR2 as FQNEAQ. This CDR3 contains 14 residues. The CDR3 DNA reads as TGTGCCAGCGCACAGGGGACCATCACCGGGGAGCTGTTTTTT. It is translated as CASAQGTITGELFF.

The chain links TRBV29-1 to TRBJ2-1, with D perhaps matching TRBD1 (6 bases). CDR1 is SQVTM and CDR2 is ANQGSEA in the germline V gene. The V end was cut by 4 bases, the J end by 7 bases, with 11 bases between. This CDR3 region has 12 residues. This CDR3 is CSVGHRENEQFF. The CDR3 bases are TGCAGCGTTGGACACAGGGAAAATGAGCAGTTCTTC.

This clone was observed a few times. J is TRBJ2-3 and V is TRBV25-1, with D perhaps matching TRBD1 or TRBD2 (5 bases each). With 5 bases removed from V and 13 bases from J, the gap between germline ends came to 19 bases. The germline V gene has CDR1 MGHDK and CDR2 SYGVNS. This CDR3 is 13 amino acids long. The chain's CDR3 is CASSSRTGPPEYF. The DNA of the CDR3 is TGTGCCAGCAGTTCGCGGACGGGGCCGCCAGAGTATTTT. Full variable domain (outside the CDR3, taken from reference TRBV25-1 and TRBJ2-3): EADIYQTPRYLVIGTGKKITLECSQTMGHDKMYWYQQDPGMELHLIHYSYGVNSTEKGDLSSESTVSRIRTEHFPLTLESARPSHTSQYLCASSSRTGPPEYFGPGTRLTVL.

The gene calls are TRBV29-1 and TRBJ2-7; 8 nucleotides agree with TRBD1. The CDR3 is 13 residues long. Losses at the gene ends were 6 bases for V and 4 bases for J; bases not matched to a gene: 8. Germline lookup yields CDR1 SQVTM and CDR2 ANQGSEA. The CDR3 nucleotides read TGCAGCGTCTCGACAGGGGCGAGTTACGAGCAGTACTTC. Protein product: CSVSTGASYEQYF.

This clone was counted only a few times. The rearrangement links TRBV10-3 to TRBJ2-2; D could derive from TRBD1 or TRBD2 (6 bases each). The ends were cut back, 4 bases at V and 5 bases at J, with 11 bases in the middle. The CDR3 spans 14 residues. Germline assignment: CDR1 ENHRY and CDR2 SYGVKD. The CDR3 DNA is TGTGCCATCAGTGGAACAGGGAGGACCGGGGAGCTGTTTTTT. Protein: CAISGTGRTGELFF.

The chain has TRBV7-2 and TRBJ2-5; D may be TRBD1 or TRBD2 (6 bases each). V lost 6 bases, J lost 1 base, and 15 bases lay in between. Germline V gene lookup returns CDR1 SGHTA and CDR2 FQGNSA. This CDR3 region has 15 residues. The CDR3 protein is CASSDVGGPQETQYF. CDR3 DNA sequence: TGTGCCAGCAGTGACGTCGGGGGCCCCCAAGAGACCCAGTACTTC. The full variable domain, completed using reference TRBV7-2 and TRBJ2-5, is GAGVSQSPSNKVTEKGKDVELRCDPISGHTALYWYRQSLGQGLEFLIYFQGNSAPDKSGLPSDRFSAERTGGSVSTLTIQRTQQEDSAVYLCASSDVGGPQETQYFGPGTRLLVL.

This chain links TRBV7-8 with TRBJ2-3; 7 bases are shared with TRBD1. J gave up 3 bases and V 6 bases, and 6 bases lay outside the gene matches. Germline V gene sequence: CDR1 SGHVS, CDR2 FQNEAQ. This CDR3 region has 14 residues. DNA for the CDR3: TGTGCCAGCAGTTCCCACAGGGGAACAGATACGCAGTATTTT. It yields the protein CASSSHRGTDTQYF.

The table lists this clone with a count of one. The chain joins TRBV30 to TRBJ2-5, with 8 bases fitting TRBD2. This CDR3 is 13 amino acids long. CDR1 is GTSNPN and CDR2 is SVGIG in the germline V gene (reference sequence). V gave up 1 base and J gave up 3 bases; unmatched junction bases: 1. The CDR3 region is CAWSELAEETQYF. The DNA for the CDR3 is TGTGCCTGGAGTGAACTAGCGGAAGAGACCCAGTACTTC.

This clone was recorded a few times. The V call is TRBV30, the J call TRBJ2-4; 7 positions match TRBD2. Looked up from germline, CDR1 is GTSNPN and CDR2 is SVGIG (reference sequence). The CDR3 is made up of 16 amino acids. The V gene end was trimmed by 7 bases and the J gene end by 8 bases; junction bases not matched to a gene: 20. The DNA for the CDR3 is TGTGCCTCACGTTTGCCGGGGGGACCGAAACGGGACATTCAGTACTTC. Encoded protein: CASRLPGGPKRDIQYF.

The V gene is TRBV5-1, the J gene TRBJ1-2, with 10 nucleotides matching TRBD1. CDR1 and CDR2 from the germline V gene are SGHRS and YFSETQ. The V gene end was trimmed by 4 bases and the J gene end by 8 bases; junction bases not matched to a gene: 5. The CDR3 is 13 amino acids. The DNA for the CDR3 is TGCGCCAGCAGCCCGGGACAGGGGCGAGGCTACACCTTC. This codes for CASSPGQGRGYTF.

For this clone: The identical CDR3 is also encoded by other nucleotide sequences in the sample. The V call is TRBV30, the J call TRBJ2-5; no firm D call. The CDR3 has 11 residues. The V gene's germline CDR1 is GTSNPN and CDR2 SVGIG (reference sequence). The V end was cut by 3 bases, the J end by 2 bases, with 4 bases between. The CDR3 here is CAWSVQETQYF. The CDR3 DNA is TGTGCCTGGAGCGTACAAGAGACCCAGTACTTC.

Only a few counts were recorded for this clone. In the same sample, other DNA sequences code for this CDR3. V usage is TRBV20-1 and J usage is TRBJ2-1; D gene unclear. Germline V lookup: CDR1 DFQATT, CDR2 SNEGSKA (reference sequence). The V gene lost 1 base and the J gene lost 7 bases, with 5 bases spanning the gap. This CDR3 has 11 residues. The CDR3 here is CSARGQNEQFF. CDR3 DNA sequence: TGCAGTGCTAGAGGTCAGAATGAGCAGTTCTTC.

The chain has TRBV29-1 and TRBJ1-1, with 10 positions matching TRBD1. V lost 6 bases, J lost 4 bases, and 8 bases stayed unmatched. This CDR3 spans 14 amino acids. Per germline, CDR1 SQVTM and CDR2 ANQGSEA. In DNA, the CDR3 is TGCAGCGTCGCTAGACAGGGGGCATCCACTGAAGCTTTCTTT. Protein sequence: CSVARQGASTEAFF.